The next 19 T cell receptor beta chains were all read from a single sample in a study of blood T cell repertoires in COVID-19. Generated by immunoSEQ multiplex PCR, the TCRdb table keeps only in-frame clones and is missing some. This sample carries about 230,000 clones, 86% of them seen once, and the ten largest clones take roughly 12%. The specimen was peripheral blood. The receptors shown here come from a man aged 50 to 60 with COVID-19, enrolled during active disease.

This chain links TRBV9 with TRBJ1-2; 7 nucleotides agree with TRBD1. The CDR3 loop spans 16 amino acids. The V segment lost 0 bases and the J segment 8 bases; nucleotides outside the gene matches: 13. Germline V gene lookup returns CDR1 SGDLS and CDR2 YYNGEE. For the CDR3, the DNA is TGTGCCAGCAGCGTAGAAGTCAGACAAGCAGGGGGAGGCTACACCTTC. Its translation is CASSVEVRQAGGGYTF. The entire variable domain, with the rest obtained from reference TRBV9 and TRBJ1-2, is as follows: DSGVTQTPKHLITATGQRVTLRCSPRSGDLSVYWYQQSLDQGLQFLIQYYNGEERAKGNILERFSAQQFPDLHSELNLSSLELGDSALYFCASSVEVRQAGGGYTFGSGTRLTVV.

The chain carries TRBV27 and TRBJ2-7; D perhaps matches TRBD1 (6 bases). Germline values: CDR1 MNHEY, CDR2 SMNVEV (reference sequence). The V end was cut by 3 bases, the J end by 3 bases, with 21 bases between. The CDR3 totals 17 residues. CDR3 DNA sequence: TGTGCCAGCAGTTTCTTTCTTAGAAACGGACAGAACTACGAGCAGTACTTC. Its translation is CASSFFLRNGQNYEQYF.

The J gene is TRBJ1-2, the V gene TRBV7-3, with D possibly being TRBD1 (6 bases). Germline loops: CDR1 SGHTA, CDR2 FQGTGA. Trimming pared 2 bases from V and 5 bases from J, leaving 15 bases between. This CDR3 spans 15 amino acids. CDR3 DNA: TGTGCCAGCAGCTTATCCCACAGGGAGACTTATGGCTACACCTTC. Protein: CASSLSHRETYGYTF.

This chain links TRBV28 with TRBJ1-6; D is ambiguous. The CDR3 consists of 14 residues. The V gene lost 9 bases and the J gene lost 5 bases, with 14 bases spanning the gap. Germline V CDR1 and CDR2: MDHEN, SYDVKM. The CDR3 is CASHTQPHNSPLHF. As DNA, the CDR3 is TGTGCCAGTCACACGCAACCACATAATTCACCCCTCCACTTT.

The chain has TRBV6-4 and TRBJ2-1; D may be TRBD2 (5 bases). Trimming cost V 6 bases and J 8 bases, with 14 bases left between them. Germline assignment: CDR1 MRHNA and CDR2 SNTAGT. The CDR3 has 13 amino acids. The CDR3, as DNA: TGTGCCAGCAGCCGGACGGACTCGGATGAGCAGTTCTTC. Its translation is CASSRTDSDEQFF.

Written as DNA, the CDR3 is TGTGCCAGCAGCCGAGGACATCCGGGACTAGCGGGAGCACTGGGAGAGACCCAGTACTTC. It is translated as CASSRGHPGLAGALGETQYF. This chain uses TRBV3-1 (or the pseudogene TRBV3-2) with TRBJ2-5, with 14 positions matching TRBD2. The ends lost 4 bases at V and 4 bases at J; junction bases unmatched: 17. The CDR3 length is 20 residues. Per germline, CDR1 LGHDT and CDR2 YNNKEL (reference sequence).

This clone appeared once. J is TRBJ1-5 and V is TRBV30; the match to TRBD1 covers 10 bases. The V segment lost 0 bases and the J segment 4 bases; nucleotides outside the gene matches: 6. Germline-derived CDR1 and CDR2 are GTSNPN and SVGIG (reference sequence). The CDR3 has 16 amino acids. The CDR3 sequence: CAWSVAGQGTNQPQHF. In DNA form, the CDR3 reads TGTGCCTGGAGTGTGGCGGGACAGGGGACTAATCAGCCCCAGCATTTT.

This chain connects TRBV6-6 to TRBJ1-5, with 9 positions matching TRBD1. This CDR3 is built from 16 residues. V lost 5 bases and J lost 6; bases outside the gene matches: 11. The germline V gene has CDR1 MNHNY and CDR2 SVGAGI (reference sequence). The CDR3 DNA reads TGTGCCAGCAGTCCCCGGACAGGGGTATTAGGTCAGCCCCAGCATTTT. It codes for CASSPRTGVLGQPQHF.

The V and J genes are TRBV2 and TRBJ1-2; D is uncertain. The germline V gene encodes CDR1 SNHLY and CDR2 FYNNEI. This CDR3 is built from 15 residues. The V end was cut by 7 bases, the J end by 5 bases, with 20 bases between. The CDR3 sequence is CASIPGRGIGYGYTF. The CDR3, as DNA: TGTGCCAGCATCCCGGGTCGGGGAATAGGGTATGGCTACACCTTC.

CDR3 coding DNA: TGCGCCAGCAGCTTGGATAGTGAGCAGTTCTTC. As protein: CASSLDSEQFF. The chain has TRBV5-1 and TRBJ2-1; the D is unclear. Trimming left V 0 bases short and J 9 bases short, with 4 bases between. CDR1 SGHRS and CDR2 YFSETQ come from the germline V gene. The CDR3 totals 11 residues.

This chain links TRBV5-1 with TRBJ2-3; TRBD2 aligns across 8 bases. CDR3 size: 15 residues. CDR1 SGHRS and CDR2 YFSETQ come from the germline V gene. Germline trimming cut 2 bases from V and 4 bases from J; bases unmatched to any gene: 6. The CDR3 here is CASSFSSGGADTQYF. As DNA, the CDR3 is TGCGCCAGCAGCTTTTCCTCGGGGGGGGCAGATACGCAGTATTTT.

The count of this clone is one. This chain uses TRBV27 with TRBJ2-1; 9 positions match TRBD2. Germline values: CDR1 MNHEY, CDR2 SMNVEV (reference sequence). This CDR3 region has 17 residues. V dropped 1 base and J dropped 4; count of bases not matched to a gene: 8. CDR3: CASSLFTAGGLYNEQFF. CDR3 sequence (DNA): TGTGCCAGCAGTTTATTCACGGCGGGGGGGCTATACAATGAGCAGTTCTTC.

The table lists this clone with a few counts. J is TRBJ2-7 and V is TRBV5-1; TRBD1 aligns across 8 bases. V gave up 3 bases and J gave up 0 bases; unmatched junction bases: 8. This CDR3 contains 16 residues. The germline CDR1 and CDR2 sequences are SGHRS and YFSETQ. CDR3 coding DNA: TGCGCCAGCAGCTGGGGGTTAGGACAGGGCTCCTACGAGCAGTACTTC. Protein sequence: CASSWGLGQGSYEQYF.

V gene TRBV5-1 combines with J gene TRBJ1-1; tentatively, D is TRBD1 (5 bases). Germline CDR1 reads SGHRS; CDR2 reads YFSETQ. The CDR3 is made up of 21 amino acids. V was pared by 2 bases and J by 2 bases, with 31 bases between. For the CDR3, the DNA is TGCGCCAGCAGCTTTTTGTCAGGTTGGGAGTCGCCCGGGGGATTTAACACTGAAGCTTTCTTT. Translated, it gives CASSFLSGWESPGGFNTEAFF.

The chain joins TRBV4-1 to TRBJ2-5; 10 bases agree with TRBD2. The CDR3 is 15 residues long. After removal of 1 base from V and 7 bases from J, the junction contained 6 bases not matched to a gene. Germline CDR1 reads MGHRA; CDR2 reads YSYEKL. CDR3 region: CASSQVIAGGGTQYF. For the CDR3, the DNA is TGCGCCAGCAGCCAAGTTATAGCGGGAGGCGGGACCCAGTACTTC.

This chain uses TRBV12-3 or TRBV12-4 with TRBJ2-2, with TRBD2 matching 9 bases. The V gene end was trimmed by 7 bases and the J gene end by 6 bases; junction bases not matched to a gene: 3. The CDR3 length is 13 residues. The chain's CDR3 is CASNRLAAGELFF. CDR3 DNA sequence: TGTGCCAGCAATAGACTAGCGGCCGGGGAGCTGTTTTTT.

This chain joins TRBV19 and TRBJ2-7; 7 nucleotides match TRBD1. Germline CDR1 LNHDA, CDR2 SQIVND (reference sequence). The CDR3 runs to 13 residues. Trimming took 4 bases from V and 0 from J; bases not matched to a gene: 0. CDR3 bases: TGTGCCAGTAGTAGGGACAGCTCCTACGAGCAGTACTTC. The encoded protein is CASSRDSSYEQYF.

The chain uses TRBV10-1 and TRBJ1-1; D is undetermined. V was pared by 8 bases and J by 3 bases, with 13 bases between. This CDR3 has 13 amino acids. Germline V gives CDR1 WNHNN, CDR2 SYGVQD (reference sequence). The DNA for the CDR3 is TGCGCCAGCGTGGGCAGCTTGCACACTGAAGCTTTCTTT. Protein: CASVGSLHTEAFF.

CDR3 amino acids: CASSWTTEGHEQYF. For the CDR3, the DNA is TGTGCCAGCAGTTGGACTACAGAGGGCCACGAGCAGTACTTC. V and J are TRBV27 and TRBJ2-7, with D possibly TRBD2 on 6 matching bases. The CDR3 is 14 amino acids. The germline V and J ends were trimmed by 4 bases and 5 bases, with 15 bases remaining between them. Germline lookup yields CDR1 MNHEY and CDR2 SMNVEV (reference sequence).